This T cell receptor (beta chain) originates from a study of cytotoxic CD8 clonotypes in ibrutinib-treated CLL. The CDR3 sequence is 16 residues long. V was cut by 6 bases and J by 2 bases, with 17 bases left in between. The germline V gene has CDR1 MRHNA and CDR2 SNTAGT. Clones were read by immunoSEQ multiplex PCR, and TCRdb kept only the in-frame ones, dropping some. The sample lists around 310,000 clones; about 80% were seen once. The sample holds one count of this clone. This chain uses TRBV6-4 with TRBJ2-1; a possible D gene is TRBD2 (6 bases). Sequences were derived from PBMCs, sampled before ibrutinib treatment. This sequence originates from a human donor with chronic lymphocytic leukemia. The CDR3 nucleotides read TGTGCCAGCAGCGATAAGGCTAGCGCCCCCTACAATGAGCAGTTCTTC. Encoded protein: CASSDKASAPYNEQFF.